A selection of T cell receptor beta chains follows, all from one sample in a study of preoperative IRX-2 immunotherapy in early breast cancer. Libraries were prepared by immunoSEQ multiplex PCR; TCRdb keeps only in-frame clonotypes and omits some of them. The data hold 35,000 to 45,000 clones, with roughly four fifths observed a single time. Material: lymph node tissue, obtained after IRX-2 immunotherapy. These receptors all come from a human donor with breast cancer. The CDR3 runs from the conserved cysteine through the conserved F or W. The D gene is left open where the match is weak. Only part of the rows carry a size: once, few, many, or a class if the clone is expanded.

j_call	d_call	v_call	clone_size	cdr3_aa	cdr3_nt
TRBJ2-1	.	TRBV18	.	CASSPAGYNEQFF	TGTGCCAGCTCACCGGCAGGATACAATGAGCAGTTCTTC
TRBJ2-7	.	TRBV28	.	CASSFRENYLSSYEQYF	TGTGCCAGCAGTTTCCGAGAGAATTATTTATCCTCCTACGAGCAGTACTTC
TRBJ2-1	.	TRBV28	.	CASSLGVLKTYNEQFF	TGTGCCAGCAGTTTAGGGGTCCTCAAAACCTACAATGAGCAGTTCTTC
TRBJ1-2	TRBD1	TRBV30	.	CASDPDRGPNYGYTF	TGTGCCTCGGATCCCGACAGGGGTCCTAACTATGGCTACACCTTC
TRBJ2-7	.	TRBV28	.	CASSSPGINYEQYF	TGTGCCAGCAGTTCCCCCGGGATCAACTACGAGCAGTACTTC
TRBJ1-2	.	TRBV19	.	CASGRAGPTNYGYTF	TGTGCCAGCGGGCGGGCGGGACCCACTAACTATGGCTACACCTTC
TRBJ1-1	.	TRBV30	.	CAWSAQGGLSTEAFF	TGTGCCTGGAGTGCTCAAGGCGGACTGAGTACTGAAGCTTTCTTT
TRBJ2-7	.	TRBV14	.	CASSHTPYEQYF	TGTGCCAGCAGCCATACCCCCTACGAGCAGTACTTC
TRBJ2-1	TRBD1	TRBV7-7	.	CASSLRAGGPNEQFF	TGTGCCAGCAGTTTACGGGCAGGGGGCCCGAATGAGCAGTTCTTC
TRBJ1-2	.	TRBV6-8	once	CASSPSGTRERAYGYTF	TGTGCCAGCAGTCCCAGCGGGACCCGGGAGAGGGCTTATGGCTACACCTTC
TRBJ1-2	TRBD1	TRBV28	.	CASGQDRVGYGYTF	TGTGCCAGCGGACAGGACAGGGTTGGCTATGGCTACACCTTC
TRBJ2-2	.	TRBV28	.	CASNNLRGTGELFF	TGTGCCAGCAACAACCTCAGGGGCACCGGGGAGCTGTTTTTT
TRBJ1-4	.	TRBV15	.	CATSRDLSGSRASNEKLFF	TGTGCCACCAGCAGAGATCTTTCGGGGAGCCGAGCGTCAAATGAAAAACTGTTTTTT
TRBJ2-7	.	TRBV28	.	CASSLRISYEQYF	TGTGCCAGCAGTTTACGGATCTCCTACGAGCAGTACTTC
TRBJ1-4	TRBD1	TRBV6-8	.	CASRDPDRRKLFF	TGTGCCAGCAGGGACCCGGACAGGCGAAAACTGTTTTTT
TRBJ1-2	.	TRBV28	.	CASSLGVIYGYTF	TGTGCCAGCAGTTTAGGGGTTATCTATGGCTACACCTTC
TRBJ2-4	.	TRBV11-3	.	CASSLEGGINIQYF	TGTGCCAGCAGCTTAGAAGGGGGTATAAACATTCAGTACTTC
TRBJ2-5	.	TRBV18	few	CASSPRSETQYF	TGTGCCAGCTCACCACGAAGCGAGACCCAGTACTTC
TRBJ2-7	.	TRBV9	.	CASSLVDSYEQYF	TGTGCCAGCAGCTTAGTTGACTCCTACGAGCAGTACTTC
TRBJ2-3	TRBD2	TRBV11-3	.	CASTRSLGLATDTQYF	TGTGCCAGCACCCGCAGTCTGGGACTAGCGACAGATACGCAGTATTTT
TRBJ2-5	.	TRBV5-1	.	CASSLEFGGSQETQYF	TGCGCCAGCAGCTTGGAGTTTGGGGGAAGCCAGGAGACCCAGTACTTC
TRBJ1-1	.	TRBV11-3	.	CASSSTGVDLMDVNTEAFF	TGTGCCAGCAGCTCGACCGGAGTGGACTTGATGGACGTGAACACTGAAGCTTTCTTT
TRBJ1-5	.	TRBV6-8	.	CASRPGRIGSNQPQHF	TGTGCCAGCAGACCTGGACGGATCGGTAGCAATCAGCCCCAGCATTTT
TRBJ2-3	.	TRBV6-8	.	CASSVGGGVSTDTQYF	TGTGCCAGCAGCGTTGGGGGGGGCGTCTCCACAGATACGCAGTATTTT
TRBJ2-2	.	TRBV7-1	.	CASSFRESTGELFF	TGTGCCAGCAGCTTCAGGGAGAGCACCGGGGAGCTGTTTTTT
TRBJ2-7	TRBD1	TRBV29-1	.	CSVGTGGFSYEQYF	TGCAGCGTCGGGACAGGGGGTTTCTCCTACGAGCAGTACTTC
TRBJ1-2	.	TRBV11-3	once	CASSSDAGLNYGYTF	TGTGCCAGCAGCTCAGATGCGGGGTTGAACTATGGCTACACCTTC